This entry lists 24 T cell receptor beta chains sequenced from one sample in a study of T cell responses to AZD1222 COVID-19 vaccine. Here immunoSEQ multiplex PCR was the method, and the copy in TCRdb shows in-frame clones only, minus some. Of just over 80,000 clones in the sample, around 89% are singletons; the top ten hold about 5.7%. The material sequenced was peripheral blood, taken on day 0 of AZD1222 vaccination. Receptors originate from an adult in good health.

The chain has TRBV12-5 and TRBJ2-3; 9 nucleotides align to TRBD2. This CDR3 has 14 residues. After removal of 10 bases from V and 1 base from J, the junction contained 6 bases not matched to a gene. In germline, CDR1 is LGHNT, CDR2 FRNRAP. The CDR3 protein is CANLGLAGTDTQYF. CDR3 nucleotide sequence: TGTGCTAACCTGGGACTAGCTGGCACAGATACGCAGTATTTT.

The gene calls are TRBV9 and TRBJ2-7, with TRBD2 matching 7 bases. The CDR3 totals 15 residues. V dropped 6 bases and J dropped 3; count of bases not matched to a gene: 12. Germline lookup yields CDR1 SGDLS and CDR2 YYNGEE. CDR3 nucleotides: TGTGCCAGCAATGAATTCGGCGGGGGAAGCTACGAGCAGTACTTC. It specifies CASNEFGGGSYEQYF.

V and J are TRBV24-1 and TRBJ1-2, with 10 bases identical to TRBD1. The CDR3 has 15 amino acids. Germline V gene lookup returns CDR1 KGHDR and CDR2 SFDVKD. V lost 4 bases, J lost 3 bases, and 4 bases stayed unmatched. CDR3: CATSDPGQGDYGYTF. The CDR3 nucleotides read TGTGCCACCAGTGACCCTGGACAGGGGGACTATGGCTACACCTTC.

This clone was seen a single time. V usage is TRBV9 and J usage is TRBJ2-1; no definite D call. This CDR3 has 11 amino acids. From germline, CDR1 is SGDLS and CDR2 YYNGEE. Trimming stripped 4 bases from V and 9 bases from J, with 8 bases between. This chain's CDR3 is CASSLRGEQFF. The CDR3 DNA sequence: TGTGCCAGCAGCCTACGTGGTGAGCAGTTCTTC. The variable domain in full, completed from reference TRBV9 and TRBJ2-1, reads DSGVTQTPKHLITATGQRVTLRCSPRSGDLSVYWYQQSLDQGLQFLIQYYNGEERAKGNILERFSAQQFPDLHSELNLSSLELGDSALYFCASSLRGEQFFGPGTRLTVL.

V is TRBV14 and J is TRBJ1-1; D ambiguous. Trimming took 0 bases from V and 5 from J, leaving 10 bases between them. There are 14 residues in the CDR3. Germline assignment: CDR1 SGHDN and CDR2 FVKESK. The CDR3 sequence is CASSQERGVTEAFF. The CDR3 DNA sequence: TGTGCCAGCAGCCAAGAGAGAGGTGTTACTGAAGCTTTCTTT.

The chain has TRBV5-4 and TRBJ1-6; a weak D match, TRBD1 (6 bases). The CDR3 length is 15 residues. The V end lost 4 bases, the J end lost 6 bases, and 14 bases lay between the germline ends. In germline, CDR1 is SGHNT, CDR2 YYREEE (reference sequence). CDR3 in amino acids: CASSQSGTINSPLHF. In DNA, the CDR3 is TGTGCCAGCAGCCAGAGCGGGACAATTAATTCACCCCTCCACTTT.

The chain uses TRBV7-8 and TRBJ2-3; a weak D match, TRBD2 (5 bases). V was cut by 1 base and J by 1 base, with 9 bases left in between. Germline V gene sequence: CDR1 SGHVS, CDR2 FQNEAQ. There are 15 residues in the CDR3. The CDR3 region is CASSLVGVGTDTQYF. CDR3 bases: TGTGCCAGCAGCTTAGTCGGGGTGGGCACAGATACGCAGTATTTT.

DNA of the CDR3: TGCGCCAGCAGCACGGGGACAGGGTTTTCCTACGAGCAGTACTTC. Translating gives CASSTGTGFSYEQYF. V and J are TRBV5-1 and TRBJ2-7; TRBD1 matches at 9 bases. In germline, CDR1 is SGHRS, CDR2 YFSETQ. Trimming took 4 bases from V and 1 from J; bases not matched to a gene: 6. CDR3 length equals 15 residues.

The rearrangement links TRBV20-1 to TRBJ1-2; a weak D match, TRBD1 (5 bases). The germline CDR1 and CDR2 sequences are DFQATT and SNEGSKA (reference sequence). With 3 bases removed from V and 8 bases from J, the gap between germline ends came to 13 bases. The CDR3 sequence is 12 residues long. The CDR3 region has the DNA TGCAGTGCTAGTAGGAGGGGTTGGGGCTACACCTTC. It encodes CSASRRGWGYTF.

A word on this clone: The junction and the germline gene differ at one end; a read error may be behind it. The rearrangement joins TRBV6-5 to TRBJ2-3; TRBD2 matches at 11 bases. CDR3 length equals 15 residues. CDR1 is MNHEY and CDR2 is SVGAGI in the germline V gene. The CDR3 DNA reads TGTGCCAGCACTTACCTAGCGGGGGGCCCAGATACGCAGTATTTT. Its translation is CASTYLAGGPDTQYF.

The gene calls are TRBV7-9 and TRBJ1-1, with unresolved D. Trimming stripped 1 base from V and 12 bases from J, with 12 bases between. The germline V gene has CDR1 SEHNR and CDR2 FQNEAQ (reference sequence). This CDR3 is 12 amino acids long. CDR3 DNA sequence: TGTGCCAGCAGCTTAGTATCCGGGGAGCCTTTCTTT. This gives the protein CASSLVSGEPFF. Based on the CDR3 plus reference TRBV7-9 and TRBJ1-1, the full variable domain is DTGVSQNPRHKITKRGQNVTFRCDPISEHNRLYWYRQTLGQGPEFLTYFQNEAQLEKSRLLSDRFSAERPKGSFSTLEIQRTEQGDSAMYLCASSLVSGEPFFGQGTRLTVV.

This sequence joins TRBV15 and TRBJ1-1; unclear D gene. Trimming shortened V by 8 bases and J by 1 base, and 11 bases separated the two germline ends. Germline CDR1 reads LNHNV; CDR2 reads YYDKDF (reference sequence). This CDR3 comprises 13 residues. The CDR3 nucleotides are TGTGCCACCCAGTGGGAGGGGAACACTGAAGCTTTCTTT. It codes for CATQWEGNTEAFF.

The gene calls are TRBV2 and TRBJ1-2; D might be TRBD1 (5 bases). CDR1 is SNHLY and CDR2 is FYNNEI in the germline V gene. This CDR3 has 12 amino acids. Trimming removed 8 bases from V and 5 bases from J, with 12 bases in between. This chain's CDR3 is CASDSQGYGYTF. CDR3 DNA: TGTGCCAGCGACTCGCAGGGTTATGGCTACACCTTC. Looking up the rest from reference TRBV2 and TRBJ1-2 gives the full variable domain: EPEVTQTPSHQVTQMGQEVILRCVPISNHLYFYWYRQILGQKVEFLVSFYNNEISEKSEIFDDQFSVERPDGSNFTLKIRSTKLEDSAMYFCASDSQGYGYTFGSGTRLTVV.

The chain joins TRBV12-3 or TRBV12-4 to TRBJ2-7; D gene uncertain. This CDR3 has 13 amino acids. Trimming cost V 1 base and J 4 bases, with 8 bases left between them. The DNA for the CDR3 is TGTGCCAGCAGTTTAGAGTTGGGGTACGAGCAGTACTTC. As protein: CASSLELGYEQYF.

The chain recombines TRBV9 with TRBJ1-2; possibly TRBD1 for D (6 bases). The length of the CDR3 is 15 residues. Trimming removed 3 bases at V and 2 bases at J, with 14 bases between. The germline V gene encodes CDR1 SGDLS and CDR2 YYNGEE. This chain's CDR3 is CASSGHRELNYGYTF. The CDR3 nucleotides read TGTGCCAGCAGCGGACACAGGGAGTTGAACTATGGCTACACCTTC. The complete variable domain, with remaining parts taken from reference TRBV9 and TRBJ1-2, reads DSGVTQTPKHLITATGQRVTLRCSPRSGDLSVYWYQQSLDQGLQFLIQYYNGEERAKGNILERFSAQQFPDLHSELNLSSLELGDSALYFCASSGHRELNYGYTFGSGTRLTVV.

CDR3 DNA sequence: TGTGCCAGCAGACAGGACAGCTTAGGCTCCTACAATGAGCAGTTCTTC. Its protein is CASRQDSLGSYNEQFF. This sequence joins TRBV5-6 and TRBJ2-1; maybe TRBD1 (6 bases). Germline V gives CDR1 SGHDT, CDR2 YYEEEE. This CDR3 region has 16 residues. Trimming shortened V by 5 bases and J by 0 bases, and 15 bases separated the two germline ends. Together with reference TRBV5-6 and TRBJ2-1, the CDR3 gives the full variable domain: DAGVTQSPTHLIKTRGQQVTLRCSPKSGHDTVSWYQQALGQGPQFIFQYYEEEERQRGNFPDRFSGHQFPNYSSELNVNALLLGDSALYLCASRQDSLGSYNEQFFGPGTRLTVL.

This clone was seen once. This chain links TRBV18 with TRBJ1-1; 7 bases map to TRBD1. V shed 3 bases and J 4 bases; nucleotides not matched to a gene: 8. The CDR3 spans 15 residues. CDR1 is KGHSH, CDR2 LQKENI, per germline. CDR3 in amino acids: CASSPLAGGGTEAFF. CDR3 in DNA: TGTGCCAGCTCACCCCTGGCAGGGGGAGGCACTGAAGCTTTCTTT. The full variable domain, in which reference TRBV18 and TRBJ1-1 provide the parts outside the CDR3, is NAGVMQNPRHLVRRRGQEARLRCSPMKGHSHVYWYRQLPEEGLKFMVYLQKENIIDESGMPKERFSAEFPKEGPSILRIQQVVRGDSAAYFCASSPLAGGGTEAFFGQGTRLTVV.

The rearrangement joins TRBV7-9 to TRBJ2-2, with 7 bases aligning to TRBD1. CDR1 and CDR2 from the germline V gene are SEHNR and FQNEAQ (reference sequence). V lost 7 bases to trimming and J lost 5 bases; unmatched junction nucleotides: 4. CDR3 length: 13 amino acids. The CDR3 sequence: CASNEGATGELFF. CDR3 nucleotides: TGTGCCAGCAACGAGGGGGCAACCGGGGAGCTGTTTTTT.

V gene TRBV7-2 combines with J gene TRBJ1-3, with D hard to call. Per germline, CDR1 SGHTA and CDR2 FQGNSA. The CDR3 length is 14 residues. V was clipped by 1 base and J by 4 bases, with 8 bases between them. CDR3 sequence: CASSLGGAGNTIYF. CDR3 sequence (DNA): TGTGCCAGCAGCTTAGGGGGAGCCGGAAACACCATATATTTT.

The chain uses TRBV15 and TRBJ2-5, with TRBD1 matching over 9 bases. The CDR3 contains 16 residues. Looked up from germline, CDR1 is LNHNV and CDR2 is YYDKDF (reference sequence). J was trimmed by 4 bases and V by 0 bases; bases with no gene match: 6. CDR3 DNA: TGTGCCACCAGCAGAGATTGGGGACAGGGTAGAGAGACCCAGTACTTC. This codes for CATSRDWGQGRETQYF.

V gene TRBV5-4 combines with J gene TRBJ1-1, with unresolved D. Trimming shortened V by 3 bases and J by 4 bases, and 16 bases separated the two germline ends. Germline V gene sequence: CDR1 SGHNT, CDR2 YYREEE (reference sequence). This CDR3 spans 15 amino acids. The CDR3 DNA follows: TGTGCCAGCAGCTCCGAGTTGGGATCTCTCACTGAAGCTTTCTTT. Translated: CASSSELGSLTEAFF.

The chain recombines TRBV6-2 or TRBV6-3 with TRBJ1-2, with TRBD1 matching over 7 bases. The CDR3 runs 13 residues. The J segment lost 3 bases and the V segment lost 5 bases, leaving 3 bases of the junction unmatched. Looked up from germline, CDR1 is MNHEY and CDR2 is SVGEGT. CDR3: CASSPTGDYGYTF. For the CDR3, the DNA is TGTGCCAGCAGTCCAACAGGGGACTATGGCTACACCTTC.

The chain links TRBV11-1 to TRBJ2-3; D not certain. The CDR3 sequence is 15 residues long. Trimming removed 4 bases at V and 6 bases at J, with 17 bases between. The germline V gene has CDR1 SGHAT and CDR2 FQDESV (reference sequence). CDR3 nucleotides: TGTGCCAGCAGCTCCCGGCCACCTCCCGGGGATACGCAGTATTTT. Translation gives CASSSRPPPGDTQYF.

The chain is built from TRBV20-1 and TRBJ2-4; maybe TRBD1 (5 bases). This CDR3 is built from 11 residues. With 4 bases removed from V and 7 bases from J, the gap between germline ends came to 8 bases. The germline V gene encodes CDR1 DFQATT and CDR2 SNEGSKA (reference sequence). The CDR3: CSATGLNIQYF. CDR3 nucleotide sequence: TGCAGTGCTACAGGGTTGAACATTCAGTACTTC.